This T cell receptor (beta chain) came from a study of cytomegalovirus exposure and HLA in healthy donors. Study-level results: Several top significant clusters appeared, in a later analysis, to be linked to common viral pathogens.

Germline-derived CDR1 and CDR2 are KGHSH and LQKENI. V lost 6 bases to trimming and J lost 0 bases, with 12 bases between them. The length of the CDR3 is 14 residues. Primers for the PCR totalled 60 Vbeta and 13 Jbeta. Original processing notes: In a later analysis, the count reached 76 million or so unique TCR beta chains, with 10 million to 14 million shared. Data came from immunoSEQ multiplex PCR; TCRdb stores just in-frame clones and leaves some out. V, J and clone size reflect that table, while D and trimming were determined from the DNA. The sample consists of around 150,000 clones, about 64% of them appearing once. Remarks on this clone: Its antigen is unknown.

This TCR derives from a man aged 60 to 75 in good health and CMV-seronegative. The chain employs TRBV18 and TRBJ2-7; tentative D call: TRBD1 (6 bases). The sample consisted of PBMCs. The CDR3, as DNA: TGTGCCAGCTCTCAGACAGGAAGCTCCTACGAGCAGTACTTC. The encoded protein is CASSQTGSSYEQYF.